This TCR beta chain came from a study of early T cells in non-severe SARS-CoV-2 infection. As for the study in general: The input, bulk RNA from unsorted whole blood, was sequenced, and chains were unpaired. Study-wide results and limits: Matching with VDJdb favored anti-spike CD8 responses (missing private and CD4 specificities).

V lost 1 base, J lost 4 bases, and 10 bases lay in between. CDR1 and CDR2 (germline): SGHVS, FQNEAQ. CDR3 length: 14 amino acids. In the case of this clonotype: Its antigen is as yet unknown.

Researchers attached unique molecular identifiers to individual cDNA molecules. TCRdb passed the 5' RACE reads through MiXCR, listing each CDR3 protein once. The sample contains about 61,000 distinct CDR3 sequences, 12% of which appear only once. The sequencing here drew on whole blood, taken at baseline. The rearrangement links TRBV7-8 to TRBJ1-1; D is uncertain. This receptor was obtained from an adult who was a healthcare worker with PCR-confirmed SARS-CoV-2 infection or an uninfected control (not recorded which). The donor label of this sample is uncertain. Here the CDR3 reads CASSLVFSGTEAFF. CDR3 bases: TGTGCCAGCAGCTTAGTCTTTAGCGGCACTGAAGCTTTCTTT.